The T cell receptor beta chain described here comes from a study of blood T cell repertoires in COVID-19. Per the authors' pipeline: The authors estimated nucleated cell counts from reference gene primer amplification. The data were produced by immunoSEQ multiplex PCR, yet TCRdb's version contains in-frame clones alone and is incomplete. V and J calls plus clone size are reproduced from that table; the DNA served to infer D and trimming. Here the sample spans 430,000 or so clones, nearly 90% being singletons. CDR3 length equals 16 residues. The V end lost 3 bases, the J end lost 0 bases, and 13 bases lay between the germline ends. Germline V gene sequence: CDR1 MNHEY, CDR2 SMNVEV (reference sequence). Self-reported history from a screening survey and questionnaire set each donor's cohort.

This TCR was recovered from a woman younger than 35 who had been exposed to COVID-19. Sequencing was carried out using PBMCs or T cells enriched from blood (not recorded which). The V call is TRBV27, the J call TRBJ2-3, with D tentatively TRBD1 (5 bases). In DNA, the CDR3 is TGTGCCAGCAGTTTGGGGCAAACTTCTAGCACAGATACGCAGTATTTT. It encodes CASSLGQTSSTDTQYF.